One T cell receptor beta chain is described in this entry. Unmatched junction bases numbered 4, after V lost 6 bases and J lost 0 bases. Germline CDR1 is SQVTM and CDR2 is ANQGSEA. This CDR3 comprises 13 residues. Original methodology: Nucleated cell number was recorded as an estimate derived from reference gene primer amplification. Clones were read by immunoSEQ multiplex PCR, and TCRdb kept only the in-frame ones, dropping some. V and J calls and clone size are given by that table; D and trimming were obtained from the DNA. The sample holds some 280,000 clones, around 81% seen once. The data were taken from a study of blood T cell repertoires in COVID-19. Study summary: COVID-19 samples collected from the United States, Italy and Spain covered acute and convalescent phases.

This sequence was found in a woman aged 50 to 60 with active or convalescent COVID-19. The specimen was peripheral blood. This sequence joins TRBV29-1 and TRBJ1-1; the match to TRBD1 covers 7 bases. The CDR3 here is CSVEQGLNTEAFF. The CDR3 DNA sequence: TGCAGCGTCGAACAGGGGCTGAACACTGAAGCTTTCTTT.